The sequence of this TCR beta chain was determined in a study of blood T cell repertoires in COVID-19. Authors' methods: Cell counts per sample came from amplifying reference gene primers. TCRdb keeps only in-frame clones here, not all; method: immunoSEQ multiplex PCR. The V and J calls and clone size were taken over from that table, and D and trimming were inferred from the DNA. The sample lists about 30,000 clones, approximately 90% occurring once. There are 16 residues in the CDR3. Germline V gives CDR1 SGHRS, CDR2 YFSETQ. V lost 0 bases to trimming and J lost 2 bases, with 15 bases between them. The TCR originated in a man aged 45-65 years with active COVID-19. Source material: peripheral blood. The V gene is TRBV5-1, the J gene TRBJ2-7; D uncertain. The CDR3 bases are TGCGCCAGCAGCTTGGCCGCGAACAGAGTGGCCTACGAGCAGTACTTC. Translated, it gives CASSLAANRVAYEQYF.